This T cell receptor (beta chain) was observed in a study of beta chain features in type 1 diabetes (dated by TCRdb to about 2018). Regarding the research as a whole: Patients and healthy donors did not differ in mean age, gender distribution, total cell number or subset yield. A total of roughly 100 million sorted cells were examined across all samples, and a strong correlation was observed between cell number per subset and RNA yield. The study compared the TCRB repertoires of sorted circulating CD4+ T cell subsets in recently diagnosed type 1 diabetes patients with those in matched healthy donors. Whereas all 30 or so donors provided naive and central memory subsets, regulatory and stem cell-like memory subsets were isolated from just 8 patients and about 8 healthy donors. Summary of the overall study and its limitations: Naive, central memory and regulatory TCRB repertoires appeared to be more similar among patients than among healthy donors. Because cDNA was sequenced instead of genomic DNA, highly expressing activated cells could be over-represented, though the groups showed no difference in activation or CD3 levels. Only small numbers of individuals were included in the HLA sub-analyses, which left unresolved whether HLA type had any influence on TCRB rearrangement. Fewer insertions and more nucleotide deletions at VDJ recombination sites were observed in patients with type 1 diabetes, implying thymic rearrangement abnormalities. Type 1 diabetes patients showed a moderate but significant shortening of TCRB CDR3 length in all four CD4+ subsets. PCR may preferentially amplify shorter templates, but because patient and control samples were amplified and corrected together, any resulting skew would affect both groups equally.

This clone occurred a few times. Its specific antigen is unknown. Nothing much larger sits one base from this clone, and base qualities are not available. Each donor gave one peripheral blood draw, approximately 110 mL on average, collected into heparinised tubes. A BD FACSAria II was used to sort naive, central memory, regulatory and stem cell-like memory CD4+ T cells with a panel that included CD45RO, CCR7, CD25, CD127, CD95 and CD27. All sorted populations exceeded 98% purity. PBMCs were isolated right away by Lymphoprep density gradient centrifugation and were stained directly, without culture. To minimize batch effects, samples were stained and sorted in pairs, one healthy donor with one patient per experiment. The entire amount of isolated RNA was reverse transcribed using the High Capacity cDNA Reverse Transcription Kit, so the sequenced TCRB transcripts were expressed ones. Naive, central memory and regulatory T cell samples underwent deep immunoSEQ sequencing, averaging about 3.5 million total reads per sample. Sorted cells were lysed in RLT buffer and RNA was extracted with DNase-treated RNeasy Micro or Mini kits, depending on cell number. To prevent cross-contamination, each cell subset was processed individually, whereas patient and healthy donor samples were processed jointly. The immunoSEQ multiplex PCR was used to amplify TCRB sequences from cDNA, yielding 87-bp fragments that span the CDR3 region. Sequencing of the amplicons was done on the Illumina HiSeq platform. The authors' pipeline ran thus. PCR bias was corrected computationally using synthetic template baselines, and reads within Hamming distance 2 were collapsed, with unmergeable singletons discarded. Reads were aligned against IMGT to assign V, D and J genes, CDR3 length and insertions or deletions at six rearrangement sites. Within each subset, clonotype counts were normalized to sorted cell number, after which true diversity and Gini coefficients were computed with the tcR R package. Repertoire sharing was quantified using the overlap coefficient calculated on TCRB nucleotide sequences. Out-of-frame TCRB sequences from naive cells were analyzed to stand in for the pre-selection repertoire. TCRdb's version of the immuneACCESS table is confined to in-frame rearrangements and falls short of the full clone set. An unresolved V gene accounts for under half of the shortfall where checked; the remainder is of unknown origin. Clone size and V and J calls were adopted from that table, with D and trimming inferred from the DNA. For this sample the table gives 600,000 to 700,000 clones, of which roughly an eighth were detected only once. Around 0.12% of the sample comes from the top ten.

The CDR3 numbers 13 residues from cysteine through phenylalanine. The kept DNA is CDR3 alone, 39 bases in frame from the first base. Based on the germline V gene (reference sequence), the CDR1 and CDR2 sequences are LNHDA and SQIVND. V loses 3 bases, J loses 7 bases, and the germline ends lie 12 bases apart. The sequence came from a man younger than 40 with type 1 diabetes. What was sequenced was naive CD4+ T cells from blood. The intended sense of this specimen's cell subset or site label: true naive CD4+ T cells. The rearranged segments are TRBV19 and TRBJ1-2; 5 matching bases give a weak D call of TRBD1. Read as DNA, the sequence is TGTGCCAGTAGTATCGAGGGGAGGAGTGGCTACACCTTC. Translation gives CASSIEGRSGYTF.